This T cell receptor (beta chain) emerged from a study of prognosis after radiotherapy for stage I lung cancer. Study-wide context: Patients with non-small cell lung cancer were all judged medically inoperable.

Template was genomic DNA; TCR beta CDR3 amplified in two multiplex PCR rounds. The first round of PCR was done with primers that matched each TRBV and TRBJ gene. TCRdb redid the calling of the multiplex PCR reads with MiXCR, one entry per CDR3 protein. The table records 30,000 or so distinct CDR3 sequences, less than 40% of them present only once. The sample holds many counts of this clonotype. V was clipped by 3 bases and J by 4 bases, with 10 bases between them. Germline V gene data show CDR1 as SGHTA and CDR2 as FQGNSA. CDR3 length equals 15 residues. Source: PBMCs, taken before or after stereotactic body radiation therapy (not recorded which). This receptor was taken from a donor aged 50 or older with non-small cell lung cancer. The rearrangement uses TRBV7-2 and TRBJ1-6; D is possibly TRBD1 (5 bases). CDR3 sequence reads: CASSFGGGYNSPLHF. DNA of the CDR3: TGTGCCAGCAGCTTCGGCGGGGGGTATAATTCACCCCTCCACTTT.